The 6 T cell receptor beta chains below all came from one sample that was sequenced in a study of metastatic and nonmetastatic thyroid tumors. TCRdb re-clonotyped the PCR reads through MiXCR. The table has around 5,400 clones, less than 40% seen once. All patients reached thyroid surgery having received no treatment beforehand. The material sequenced was adjacent normal tissue. These receptors were collected from a female donor with papillary thyroid cancer or a benign thyroid nodule (not recorded which). Some clones in this sample may be carry-over from other donors' samples.

This chain links TRBV20-1 with TRBJ2-1, with D uncertain. Germline CDR1 is DFQATT and CDR2 is SNEGSKA (reference sequence). This CDR3 has 15 residues. The germline V and J ends were trimmed by 5 bases and 8 bases, with 22 bases remaining between them. The CDR3 bases are TGCAGTGCTTACCTCTCTGGAACAGCGAACGATGAGCAGTTCTTC. It yields the protein CSAYLSGTANDEQFF.

This clone was observed a few times. This chain connects TRBV4-3 to TRBJ2-2; the match to TRBD2 covers 13 bases. The junction had 6 bases not matched to a gene; V was cut back by 4 bases and J by 7 bases. The CDR3 has 16 residues. Looked up from germline, CDR1 is LGHNA and CDR2 is YSLEER. CDR3 region: CASSLSGTSGVGELFF. Here the CDR3 DNA reads TGCGCCAGCAGCCTCTCCGGGACTAGCGGGGTCGGGGAGCTGTTTTTT.

This chain links TRBV27 with TRBJ2-7, with TRBD1 matching 8 bases. V trimming: 4 bases; J trimming: 4 bases; junction bases outside the gene matches: 6. Germline-derived CDR1 and CDR2 are MNHEY and SMNVEV (reference sequence). This CDR3 spans 14 amino acids. CDR3 coding DNA: TGTGCCAGCAGTTCGACCGGGACAGGTTACGAGCAGTACTTC. Its protein product is CASSSTGTGYEQYF.

This clone was detected only once. The chain is built from TRBV11-2 and TRBJ1-5; D ambiguous. Between the trimmed V and J ends, which lost 5 bases and 9 bases, there was a span of 23 bases. The CDR3 has 16 amino acids. The germline V gene has CDR1 SGHAT and CDR2 FQNNGV. The CDR3 here is CASSDTVARAQRPQHF. DNA for the CDR3: TGTGCCAGCAGCGACACCGTCGCAAGGGCCCAGAGGCCCCAGCATTTT.

This clone appeared a few times. The genes are TRBV24-1 and TRBJ2-5; tentative D call: TRBD1 (6 bases). The CDR3 spans 14 residues. Trimming took 5 bases from V and 5 from J, leaving 14 bases between them. Germline assignment: CDR1 KGHDR and CDR2 SFDVKD. CDR3 sequence reads: CATSATGPRETQYF. For the CDR3, the DNA is TGTGCCACCAGTGCTACAGGGCCTCGGGAGACCCAGTACTTC.

The chain has TRBV12-3 or TRBV12-4 and TRBJ1-1; D gene uncertain. The CDR3 loop spans 11 amino acids. V shed 7 bases and J shed 4 bases, with 7 bases lying between them. CDR3 sequence (DNA): TGTGCCAGCATAGGGTCCACTGAAGCTTTCTTT. The encoded protein is CASIGSTEAFF.